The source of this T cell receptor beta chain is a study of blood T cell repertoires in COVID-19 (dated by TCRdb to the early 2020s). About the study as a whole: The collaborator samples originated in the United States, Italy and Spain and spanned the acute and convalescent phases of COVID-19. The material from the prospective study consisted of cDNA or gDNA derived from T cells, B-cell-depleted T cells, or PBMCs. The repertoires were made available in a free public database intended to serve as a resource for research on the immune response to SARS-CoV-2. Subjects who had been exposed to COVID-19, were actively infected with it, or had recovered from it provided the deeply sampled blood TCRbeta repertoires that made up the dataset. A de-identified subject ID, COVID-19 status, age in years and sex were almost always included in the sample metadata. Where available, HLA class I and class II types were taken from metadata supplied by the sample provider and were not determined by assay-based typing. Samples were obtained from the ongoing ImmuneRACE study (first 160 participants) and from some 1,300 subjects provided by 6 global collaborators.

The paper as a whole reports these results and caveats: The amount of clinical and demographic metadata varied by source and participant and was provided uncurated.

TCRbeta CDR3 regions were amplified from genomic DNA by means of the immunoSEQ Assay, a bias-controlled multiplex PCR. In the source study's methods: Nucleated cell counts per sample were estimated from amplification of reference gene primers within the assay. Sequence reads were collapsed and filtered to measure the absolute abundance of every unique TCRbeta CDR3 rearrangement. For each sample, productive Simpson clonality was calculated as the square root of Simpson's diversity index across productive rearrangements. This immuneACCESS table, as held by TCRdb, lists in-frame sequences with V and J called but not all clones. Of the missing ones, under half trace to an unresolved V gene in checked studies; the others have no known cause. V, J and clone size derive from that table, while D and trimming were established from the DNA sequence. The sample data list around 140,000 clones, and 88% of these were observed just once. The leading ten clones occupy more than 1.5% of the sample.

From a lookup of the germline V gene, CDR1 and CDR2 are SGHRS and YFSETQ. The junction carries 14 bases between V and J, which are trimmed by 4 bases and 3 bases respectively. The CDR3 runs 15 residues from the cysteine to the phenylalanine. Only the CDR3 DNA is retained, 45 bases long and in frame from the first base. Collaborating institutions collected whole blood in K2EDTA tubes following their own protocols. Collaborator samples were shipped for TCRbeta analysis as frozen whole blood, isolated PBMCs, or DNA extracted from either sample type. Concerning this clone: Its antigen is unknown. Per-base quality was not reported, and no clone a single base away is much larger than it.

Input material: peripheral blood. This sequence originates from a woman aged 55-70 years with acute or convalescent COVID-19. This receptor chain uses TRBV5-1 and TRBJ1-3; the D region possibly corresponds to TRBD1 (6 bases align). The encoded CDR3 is CASSLGQPGGNTIYF. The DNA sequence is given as TGCGCCAGCAGCCTCGGACAGCCAGGTGGAAACACCATATATTTT.